This T cell receptor beta chain was documented in a study of T cell repertoires in cytomegalovirus infection. Study information: A matching HLA type, together with CMV infection, was signaled by public TCR beta signatures.

TCRdb independently ran MiXCR on the reads; one entry per CDR3 protein. This repertoire shows a few hundred thousand distinct CDR3 sequences, under 45% found once; its top ten account for 48%. Germline CDR1 reads MNHEY; CDR2 reads SVGEGT. Trimming left V 0 bases short and J 5 bases short, with 16 bases between. The CDR3 runs 16 residues. As for this clonotype: Its antigen is not known.

General study findings and limits: Dominant in the ex vivo response were TCR beta clonotypes restricted by HLA-C and specific for CMV.

The sequencing used cultured PBMCs, collected from culture after CMV antigen stimulation. The V and J genes are TRBV6-2 or TRBV6-3 and TRBJ1-2, with D unclear. The origin of this receptor is a human donor in good health (CMV status not recorded). Some clones in this sample may be carry-over from other donors' samples. The CDR3 reads CASSYSESRRPYGYTF. The CDR3 nucleotides are TGTGCCAGCAGTTACTCGGAGTCCCGGAGACCTTATGGCTACACCTTC.